The source of this TCR beta chain is a study of response to subunit inactivated influenza vaccine. Study outcomes and limitations: It was the authors' suggestion that each seasonal influenza vaccination recruits few new T cells.

Trimming removed 6 bases from V and 4 bases from J; junction bases left unmatched: 8. Per the germline V gene, CDR1 is SGHNT and CDR2 is YYREEE (reference sequence). This CDR3 is 15 amino acids long. MiXCR, run by TCRdb on the RT-PCR reads, gives a single entry per CDR3 protein. The top ten clones hold roughly a tenth of a sample with about 780,000 distinct CDR3 sequences, around 20% of them seen once. Note on this clonotype: The antigen is undetermined.

The source is a man aged 50 to 59 who received an inactivated influenza vaccine. The J gene is TRBJ2-2, the V gene TRBV5-4, with 8 bases identical to TRBD2. The sequencing here drew on PBMCs from blood, taken roughly 5 days after vaccination. CDR3 region: CASTIGGGRTGELFF. CDR3 DNA sequence: TGTGCCAGCACCATCGGGGGGGGTCGCACCGGGGAGCTGTTTTTT.